Listed below are T cell receptor beta chains from one sample, sequenced in a study of T cells in Graves' hyperthyroidism and ophthalmopathy. TCRdb independently ran MiXCR on the multiplex PCR reads; one entry per CDR3 protein. This table holds 640,000 or so distinct CDR3 sequences, roughly 14% found once. Sequencing was performed on blood. The origin of the receptors is a woman aged 40 to 50 with Graves' ophthalmopathy. CDR3s include the opening cysteine and the closing phenylalanine or tryptophan. A D gene is named only where the DNA matches it firmly. The size of a clone is reported for some rows only, either as once, few or many, or as a class for expanded clones.

V gene	D gene	J gene	clone size	CDR3 DNA	CDR3 protein
TRBV2	TRBD2	TRBJ2-7	many	TGTGCCAGCAGAGATGGACTAGCGAACTACGAGCAGTACTTC	CASRDGLANYEQYF
TRBV12-5	NA	TRBJ1-1	many	TGTGCTAGTGGTTCCGTGACAGCGCAAGCTTTCTTT	CASGSVTAQAFF
TRBV6-5	NA	TRBJ1-1	NA	TGTGCCAGCAGTTACGTCCGGGGTAACACTGAAGCTTTCTTT	CASSYVRGNTEAFF
TRBV7-8	TRBD2	TRBJ2-4	NA	TGTGCCAGCAGCTTCCCAAGCGGGACCTCCTCTCTAGCCAAAAACATTCAGTACTTC	CASSFPSGTSSLAKNIQYF
TRBV2	NA	TRBJ2-7	many	TGTGCCAGTATTTCTAGCCCGGGGGAGCGCGAGCAGTACTTC	CASISSPGEREQYF
TRBV28	TRBD1	TRBJ1-2	many	TGTGCCAGCACCAAAGGACAGGTCCCTGGCTACACCTTC	CASTKGQVPGYTF
TRBV28	TRBD1	TRBJ1-2	many	TGTGCCAGCTGGGACAGGGGGAACTATGGCTACACCTTC	CASWDRGNYGYTF
TRBV10-2	NA	TRBJ2-6	many	TGCGCCAGCAAAGCTTCCGGGGCCAACGTCCTGACTTTC	CASKASGANVLTF
TRBV4-2	NA	TRBJ1-5	few	TGTGCCAGCAGCCCGGGGGGACCATGGAGCAATCAGCCCCAGCATTTT	CASSPGGPWSNQPQHF
TRBV6-5	NA	TRBJ1-5	many	TGTGCCAGCTTATCCGGGTTATATAGCAATCAGCCCCAGCATTTT	CASLSGLYSNQPQHF
TRBV28	TRBD1	TRBJ2-7	few	TGTGCCAGCAGTTTATACCCCCCTGGACAGGGAAAACCCTACGAGCAGTACTTC	CASSLYPPGQGKPYEQYF
TRBV27	NA	TRBJ2-4	NA	TGTGCCAGCAGTGGGCGATGGGCCAAAAACATTCAGTACTTC	CASSGRWAKNIQYF
TRBV18	NA	TRBJ2-5	NA	TGTGCCAGCTCACCACCAGGGCTATTAAACGAAGAGACCCAGTACTTC	CASSPPGLLNEETQYF
TRBV25-1	TRBD1	TRBJ2-7	NA	TGTGCCGCCTCGACAGGGTGGGACGAGCAGTACTTC	CAASTGWDEQYF
TRBV12-3/TRBV12-4	NA	TRBJ1-2	many	TGTGCCAGCAGTTTACAGGACCTCGCCTCGGGGGGCTACACCTTC	CASSLQDLASGGYTF
TRBV28	NA	TRBJ2-2	NA	TGTGCCAGCAGTACGGAATTCTGGGGAACGAACACCGGGGAGCTGTTTTTT	CASSTEFWGTNTGELFF
TRBV6-4	NA	TRBJ2-4	many	TGTGCCAGAAAGAAACTTCAGTACTTC	CARKKLQYF
TRBV29-1	NA	TRBJ1-2	NA	TGCAGCGTTGGGTCCTACCCTCGCTATGGCTACACCTTC	CSVGSYPRYGYTF
TRBV7-9	NA	TRBJ2-5	few	TGTGCCAGCAGCTTAGGTACCAGTGCTACCAAAGAGACCCAGTACTTC	CASSLGTSATKETQYF
TRBV6-2/TRBV6-3	TRBD1	TRBJ2-7	many	TGTGCCAGCACTGGACAGGTCGGCAGCTCCTACGAGCAGTACTTC	CASTGQVGSSYEQYF
TRBV11-2	NA	TRBJ2-7	few	TGTGCCAGCAGAATAGATGGCGGGTACTCCTACGAGCAGTACTTC	CASRIDGGYSYEQYF
TRBV13	NA	TRBJ1-3	few	TGTGCCAGCAGCTTCCTTGGGGAAGCCACCATATATTTT	CASSFLGEATIYF
TRBV29-1	NA	TRBJ1-2	many	TGCAGCGTTGAAGGGCCAGCTAACTATGGCTACACCTTC	CSVEGPANYGYTF
TRBV19	NA	TRBJ1-1	many	TGTGCCAGTAGTATGAGGCAGGGAGGCACTGAAGCTTTCTTT	CASSMRQGGTEAFF
TRBV19	NA	TRBJ2-7	many	TGTGCCAGTAGTAGTGGCAGGCCGACCTACGAGCAGTACTTC	CASSSGRPTYEQYF
TRBV19	NA	TRBJ1-1	many	TGTGCCAGTACCCGGGGGGGGTTGAGGTATTGGAACACTGAAGCTTTCTTT	CASTRGGLRYWNTEAFF
TRBV10-3	NA	TRBJ2-2	few	TGTGCCATCAGTTCCGGGGAGGAAGGGGAGCTGTTTTTT	CAISSGEEGELFF
TRBV12-3/TRBV12-4	TRBD1	TRBJ2-5	NA	TGTGCCAGCAGTTCTTCCGGGACAGGGGAAGAGACCCAGTACTTC	CASSSSGTGEETQYF
TRBV10-3	TRBD1	TRBJ2-5	NA	TGTGCCATCAGGGGACAGGAAGAGACCCAGTACTTC	CAIRGQEETQYF
TRBV11-1	TRBD1	TRBJ2-7	few	TGTGCCAGCAGCTCGGGACAGGGGCGACCCCTCTCCCACGAGCAGTACTTC	CASSSGQGRPLSHEQYF
TRBV5-1	TRBD2	TRBJ2-7	many	TGCGCCAGCAGCCCGAAACTAGCGGGAGGACTCTCCTACGAGCAGTACTTC	CASSPKLAGGLSYEQYF
TRBV4-3	NA	TRBJ1-1	many	TGCGCCAGCAGCCAAGATTTAGGCACTGAAGCTTTCTTT	CASSQDLGTEAFF
TRBV20-1	NA	TRBJ1-5	many	TGCAGTGCTACCGGGGCCATTGATCAGCCCCAGCATTTT	CSATGAIDQPQHF
TRBV2	NA	TRBJ1-4	NA	TGTGCCAGCAGGGGAGACTCCGGGGGATGGAAACTGTTTTTT	CASRGDSGGWKLFF
TRBV7-8	NA	TRBJ2-7	many	TGTGCCAGCAGCAACGGTGTCAGTGACGAGCAGTACTTC	CASSNGVSDEQYF
TRBV4-1	NA	TRBJ2-5	NA	TGCGCCAGCAGCCAAGTAGCTAGGGCGAGGGAGACCCAGTACTTC	CASSQVARARETQYF
TRBV29-1	TRBD2	TRBJ2-2	NA	TGCAGCGTTCGGCGGGAGGGAACCGGGGAGCTGTTTTTT	CSVRREGTGELFF
TRBV5-1	NA	TRBJ2-5	NA	TGCGCCAGCAGCTTTTCCGGGAGCTATGAGACCCAGTACTTC	CASSFSGSYETQYF
TRBV6-5	NA	TRBJ2-5	many	TGTGCCAGCAGTTTGGACAGAGTCGAGACCCAGTACTTC	CASSLDRVETQYF
TRBV6-2/TRBV6-3	NA	TRBJ2-7	many	TGTGCCAGCAGTTACGAGAAATCGTACGAGCAGTACTTC	CASSYEKSYEQYF
TRBV5-1	NA	TRBJ1-1	few	TGCGCCAGCAGCTTCGCGGGGGCAACGAACACTGAAGCTTTCTTT	CASSFAGATNTEAFF
TRBV20-1	TRBD2	TRBJ2-7	NA	TGCAGTGGACTAGCGGGAGAATACGAGCAGTACTTC	CSGLAGEYEQYF
TRBV12-3/TRBV12-4	TRBD2	TRBJ2-7	many	TGTGCCAGCAGTTTATTCGCGGGAGGTCGCGAGCAGTACTTC	CASSLFAGGREQYF
TRBV12-3/TRBV12-4	NA	TRBJ2-6	NA	TGTGCCAGCAGTTTAGTGCGGCTATCCTACCCTGGGGCCAACGTCCTGACTTTC	CASSLVRLSYPGANVLTF
TRBV24-1	NA	TRBJ1-5	NA	TGTGCCACCAGTGAGCGGGACTTGCCCCAGCATTTT	CATSERDLPQHF
TRBV4-3	NA	TRBJ2-5	NA	TGCGCCAGCAGCCAAGACCCTAGCGCGACCCAGTACTTC	CASSQDPSATQYF
TRBV4-1	NA	TRBJ2-7	NA	TGCGCCAGCAGCCAAGGTTCGGGGCCCTCCTACGAGCAGTACTTC	CASSQGSGPSYEQYF
TRBV11-2	TRBD1	TRBJ1-1	many	TGTGCCAGCAGCCCTCAGGGGGCAGGAGACACTGAAGCTTTCTTT	CASSPQGAGDTEAFF
TRBV12-3/TRBV12-4	NA	TRBJ1-5	many	TGTGCCAGCAGTTTAGGGGGACATGGGCAGCCCCAGCATTTT	CASSLGGHGQPQHF
TRBV29-1	NA	TRBJ1-5	many	TGCAGCGTACGAGCAGATAGCAATCAGCCCCAGCATTTT	CSVRADSNQPQHF